A selection of T cell receptor beta chains follows, all from one sample in a study of T cells after yellow fever vaccination. TCRdb processed the 5' RACE reads anew with MiXCR; each CDR3 protein has one entry. The sample contains 600,000 to 750,000 distinct CDR3 sequences, approximately 13% of which appear only once. The sequenced sample was PBMCs, obtained on the day of the yellow fever booster vaccination. These TCRs come from a man in his thirties or forties who received the YFV17D yellow fever vaccine. Each CDR3 is given with its conserved first and last residue. Fields, in order: V gene, J gene, clone size, D gene, CDR3 protein. D genes are given only for firm matches. The size field is filled for only some rows; it gives once, few, many or a size class.

v_call: TRBV20-1
j_call: TRBJ1-3
clone_size: .
d_call: TRBD1
cdr3_aa: CSARRTGYSGNTIYF

v_call: TRBV20-1
j_call: TRBJ2-1
clone_size: few
d_call: TRBD2
cdr3_aa: CSAPRTRDNEQFF

v_call: TRBV21-1
j_call: TRBJ1-3
clone_size: few
d_call: .
cdr3_aa: CASSKSNQDTIYF

v_call: TRBV20-1
j_call: TRBJ2-7
clone_size: .
d_call: .
cdr3_aa: CSARGLPEQYF

v_call: TRBV4-3
j_call: TRBJ2-7
clone_size: .
d_call: .
cdr3_aa: CASSQDGNSYEQYF

v_call: TRBV12-3/TRBV12-4
j_call: TRBJ1-1
clone_size: few
d_call: .
cdr3_aa: CASSPRVGAEAFF

v_call: TRBV7-9
j_call: TRBJ1-4
clone_size: few
d_call: .
cdr3_aa: CASSLETGANEKLFF

v_call: TRBV12-3/TRBV12-4
j_call: TRBJ2-3
clone_size: .
d_call: TRBD1
cdr3_aa: CASSTTGGADTQYF

v_call: TRBV6-2/TRBV6-3
j_call: TRBJ1-1
clone_size: .
d_call: .
cdr3_aa: CASNSQVKGWMNTEAFF

v_call: TRBV15
j_call: TRBJ2-1
clone_size: few
d_call: TRBD2
cdr3_aa: CATSRSGLAGGYEQFF

v_call: TRBV28
j_call: TRBJ2-2
clone_size: few
d_call: .
cdr3_aa: CASRRGPGELFF

v_call: TRBV5-1
j_call: TRBJ2-1
clone_size: few
d_call: .
cdr3_aa: CASSSGRVRGYNEQFF